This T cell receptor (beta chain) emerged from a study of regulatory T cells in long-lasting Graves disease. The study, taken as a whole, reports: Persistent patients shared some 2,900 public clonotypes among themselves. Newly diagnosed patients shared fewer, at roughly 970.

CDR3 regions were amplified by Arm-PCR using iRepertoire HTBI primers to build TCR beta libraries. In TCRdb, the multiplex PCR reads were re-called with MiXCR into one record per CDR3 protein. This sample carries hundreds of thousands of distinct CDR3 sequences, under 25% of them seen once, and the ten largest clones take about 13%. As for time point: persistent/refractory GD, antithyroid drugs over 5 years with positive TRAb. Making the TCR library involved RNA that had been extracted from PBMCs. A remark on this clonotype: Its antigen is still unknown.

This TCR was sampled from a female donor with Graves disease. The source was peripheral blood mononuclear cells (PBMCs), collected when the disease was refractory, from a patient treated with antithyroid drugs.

In DNA, the CDR3 is TGCGCCAGCAGCTTTCCGGCGGGGGGCCTCTCTGGGGCCAACGTCCTGACTTTC. It codes for CASSFPAGGLSGANVLTF. The chain links TRBV5-1 to TRBJ2-6; TRBD2 aligns across 8 bases. The germline CDR1 and CDR2 sequences are SGHRS and YFSETQ. Losses at the gene ends were 2 bases for V and 0 bases for J; bases not matched to a gene: 7. CDR3 size: 18 residues.